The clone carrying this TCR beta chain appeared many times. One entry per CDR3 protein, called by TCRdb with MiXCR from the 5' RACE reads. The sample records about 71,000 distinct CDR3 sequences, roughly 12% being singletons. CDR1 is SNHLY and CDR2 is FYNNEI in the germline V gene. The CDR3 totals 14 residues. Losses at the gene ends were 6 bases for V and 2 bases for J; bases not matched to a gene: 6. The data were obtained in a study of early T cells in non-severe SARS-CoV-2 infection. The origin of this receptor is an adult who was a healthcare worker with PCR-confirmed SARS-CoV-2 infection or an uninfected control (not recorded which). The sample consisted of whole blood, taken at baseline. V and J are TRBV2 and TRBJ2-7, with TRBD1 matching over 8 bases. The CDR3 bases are TGTGCCAGCAGCACCGGGACAGGCCCCTACGAGCAGTACTTC. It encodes CASSTGTGPYEQYF. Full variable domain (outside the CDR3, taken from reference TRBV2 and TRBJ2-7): EPEVTQTPSHQVTQMGQEVILRCVPISNHLYFYWYRQILGQKVEFLVSFYNNEISEKSEIFDDQFSVERPDGSNFTLKIRSTKLEDSAMYFCASSTGTGPYEQYFGPGTRLTVT.